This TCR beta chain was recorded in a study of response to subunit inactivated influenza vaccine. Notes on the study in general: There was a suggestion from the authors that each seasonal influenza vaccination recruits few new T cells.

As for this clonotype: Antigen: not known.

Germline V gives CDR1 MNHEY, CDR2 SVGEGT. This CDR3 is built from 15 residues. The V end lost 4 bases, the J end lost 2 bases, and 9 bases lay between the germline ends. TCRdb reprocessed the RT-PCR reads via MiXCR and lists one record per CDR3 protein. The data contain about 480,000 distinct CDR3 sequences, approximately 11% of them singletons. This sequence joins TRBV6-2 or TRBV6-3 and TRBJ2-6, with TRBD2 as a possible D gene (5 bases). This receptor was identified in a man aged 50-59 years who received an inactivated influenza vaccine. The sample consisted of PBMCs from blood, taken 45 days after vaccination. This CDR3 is CASSWRFAGANVLTF. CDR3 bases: TGTGCCAGCAGTTGGAGGTTCGCTGGGGCCAACGTCCTGACTTTC.